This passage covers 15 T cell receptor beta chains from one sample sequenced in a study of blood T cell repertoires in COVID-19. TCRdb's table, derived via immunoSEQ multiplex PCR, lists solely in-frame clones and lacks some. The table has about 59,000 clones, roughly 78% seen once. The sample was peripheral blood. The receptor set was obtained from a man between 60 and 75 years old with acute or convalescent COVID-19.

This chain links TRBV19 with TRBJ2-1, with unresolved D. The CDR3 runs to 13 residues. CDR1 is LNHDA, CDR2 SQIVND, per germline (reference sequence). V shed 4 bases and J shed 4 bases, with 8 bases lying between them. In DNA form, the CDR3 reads TGTGCCAGTAGTACCCAGTTGTACAATGAGCAGTTCTTC. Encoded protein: CASSTQLYNEQFF. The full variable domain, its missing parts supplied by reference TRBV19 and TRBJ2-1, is DGGITQSPKYLFRKEGQNVTLSCEQNLNHDAMYWYRQDPGQGLRLIYYSQIVNDFQKGDIAEGYSVSREKKESFPLTVTSAQKNPTAFYLCASSTQLYNEQFFGPGTRLTVL.

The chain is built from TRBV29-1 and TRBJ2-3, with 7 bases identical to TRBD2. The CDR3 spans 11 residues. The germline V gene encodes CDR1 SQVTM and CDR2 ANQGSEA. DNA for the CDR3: TGCAGTGCGGCGGGGGCAGATACGCAGTATTTT. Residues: CSAAGADTQYF.

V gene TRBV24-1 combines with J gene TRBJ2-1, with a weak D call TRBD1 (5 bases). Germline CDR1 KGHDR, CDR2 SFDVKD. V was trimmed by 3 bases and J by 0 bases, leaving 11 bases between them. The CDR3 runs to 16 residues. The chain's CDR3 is CATSDTADSSYNEQFF. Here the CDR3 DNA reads TGTGCCACCAGTGATACAGCTGACAGCTCCTACAATGAGCAGTTCTTC.

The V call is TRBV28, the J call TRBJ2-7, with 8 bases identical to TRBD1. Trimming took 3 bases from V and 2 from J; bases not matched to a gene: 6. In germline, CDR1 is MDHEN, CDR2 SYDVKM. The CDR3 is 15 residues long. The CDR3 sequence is CASSLETGVPYEQYF. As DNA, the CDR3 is TGTGCCAGCAGTTTGGAGACAGGGGTTCCCTACGAGCAGTACTTC.

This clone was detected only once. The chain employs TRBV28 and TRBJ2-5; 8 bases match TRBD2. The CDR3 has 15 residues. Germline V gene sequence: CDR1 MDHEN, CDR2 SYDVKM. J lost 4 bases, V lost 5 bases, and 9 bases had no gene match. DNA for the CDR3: TGTGCCAGCAGTCAGGATCCCGCGGGAGGAGAGACCCAGTACTTC. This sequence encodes CASSQDPAGGETQYF.

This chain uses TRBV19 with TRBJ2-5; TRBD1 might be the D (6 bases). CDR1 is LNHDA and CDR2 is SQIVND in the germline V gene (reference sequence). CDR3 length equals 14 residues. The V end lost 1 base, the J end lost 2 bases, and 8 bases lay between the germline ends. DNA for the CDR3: TGTGCCAGTAGTATAGGGACAGCTCAAGAGACCCAGTACTTC. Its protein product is CASSIGTAQETQYF. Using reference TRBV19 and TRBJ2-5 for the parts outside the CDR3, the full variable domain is DGGITQSPKYLFRKEGQNVTLSCEQNLNHDAMYWYRQDPGQGLRLIYYSQIVNDFQKGDIAEGYSVSREKKESFPLTVTSAQKNPTAFYLCASSIGTAQETQYFGPGTRLLVL.

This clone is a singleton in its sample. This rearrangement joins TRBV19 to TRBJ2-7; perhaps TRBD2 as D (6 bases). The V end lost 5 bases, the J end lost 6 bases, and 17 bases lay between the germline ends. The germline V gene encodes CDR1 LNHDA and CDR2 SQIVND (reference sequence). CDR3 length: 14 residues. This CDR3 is CASSAGTALIEQYF. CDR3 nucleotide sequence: TGTGCCAGTAGTGCGGGGACGGCGCTGATCGAGCAGTACTTC.

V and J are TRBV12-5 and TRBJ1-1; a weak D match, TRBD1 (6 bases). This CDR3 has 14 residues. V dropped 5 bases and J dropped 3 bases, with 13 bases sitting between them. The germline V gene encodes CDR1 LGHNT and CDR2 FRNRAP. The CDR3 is CASGAQGTYTEAFF. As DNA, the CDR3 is TGTGCTAGTGGTGCCCAGGGGACGTACACTGAAGCTTTCTTT.

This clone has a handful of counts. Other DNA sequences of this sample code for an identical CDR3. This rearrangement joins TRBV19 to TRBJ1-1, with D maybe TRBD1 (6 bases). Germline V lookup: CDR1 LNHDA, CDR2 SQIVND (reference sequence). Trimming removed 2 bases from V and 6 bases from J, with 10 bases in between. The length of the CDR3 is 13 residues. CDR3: CASSIQQGAEAFF. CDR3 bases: TGTGCCAGTAGTATACAACAGGGTGCTGAAGCTTTCTTT.

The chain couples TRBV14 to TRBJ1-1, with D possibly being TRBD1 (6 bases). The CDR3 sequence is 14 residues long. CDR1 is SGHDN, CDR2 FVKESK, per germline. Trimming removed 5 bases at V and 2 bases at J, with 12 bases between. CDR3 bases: TGTGCCAGCAGCTTCACCGGGACAAACACTGAAGCTTTCTTT. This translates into CASSFTGTNTEAFF.

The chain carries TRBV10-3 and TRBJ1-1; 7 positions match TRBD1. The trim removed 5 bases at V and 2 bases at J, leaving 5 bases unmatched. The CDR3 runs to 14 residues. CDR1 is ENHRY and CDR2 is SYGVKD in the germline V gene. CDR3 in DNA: TGTGCCATCAGTTCACACAGGGGCAACACTGAAGCTTTCTTT. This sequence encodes CAISSHRGNTEAFF.

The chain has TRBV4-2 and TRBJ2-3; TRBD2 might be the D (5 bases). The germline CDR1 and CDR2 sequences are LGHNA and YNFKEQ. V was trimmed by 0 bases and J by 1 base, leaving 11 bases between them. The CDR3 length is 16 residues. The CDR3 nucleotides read TGTGCCAGCAGCCAAGATGGGAGCCGGGGCACAGATACGCAGTATTTT. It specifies CASSQDGSRGTDTQYF.

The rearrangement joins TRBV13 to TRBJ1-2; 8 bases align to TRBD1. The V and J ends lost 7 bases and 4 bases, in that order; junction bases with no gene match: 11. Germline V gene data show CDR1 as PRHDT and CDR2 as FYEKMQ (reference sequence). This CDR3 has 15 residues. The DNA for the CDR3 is TGTGCCAGCACCATTTTGGACAGGGCACCCTATGGCTACACCTTC. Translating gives CASTILDRAPYGYTF.

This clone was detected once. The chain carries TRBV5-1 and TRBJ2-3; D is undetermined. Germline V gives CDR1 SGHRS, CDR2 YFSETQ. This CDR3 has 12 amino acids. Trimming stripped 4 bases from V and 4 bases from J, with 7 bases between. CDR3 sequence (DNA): TGCGCCAGCAGCCCTGAGGCAGATACGCAGTATTTT. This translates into CASSPEADTQYF.

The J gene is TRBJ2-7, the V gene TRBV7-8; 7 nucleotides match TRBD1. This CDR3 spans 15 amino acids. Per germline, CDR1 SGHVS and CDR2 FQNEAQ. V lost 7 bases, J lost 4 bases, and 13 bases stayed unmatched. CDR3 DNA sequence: TGTGCCAGCAAAAGTTCGTGGACAGGCGAATACGAGCAGTACTTC. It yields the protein CASKSSWTGEYEQYF.